This TCR beta chain stems from a study of vaccination effects on CD4 cells after COVID-19. Viral peptide pool expansion of antigen-specific CD4+ T cells preceded sequencing in the ViraFEST assay. Culture lasted roughly 9 days before CD4+ T cell isolation. Nucleocapsid antibodies were negative in the vaccine recipients, who had never had SARS-CoV-2 infection. Half the medium was swapped for IL-2 medium on days 3 and 7. This CDR3 region has 13 residues. From germline, CDR1 is LNHDA and CDR2 SQIVND (reference sequence). V trimming: 4 bases; J trimming: 3 bases; junction bases outside the gene matches: 2. Using immunoSEQ multiplex PCR, the repertoire was profiled, and TCRdb retains in-frame clones only, with some absent. Among about 23,000 clones listed, 70% to 75% were seen once. As regards this clone: Its antigen is not known.

The input for sequencing was CD4+ T cells from PBMCs cultured with SARS-CoV-2 spike peptides, taken before COVID-19 vaccination. The clonotype originates from a human donor who received a COVID-19 vaccine. The chain couples TRBV19 to TRBJ1-1, with 7 bases fitting TRBD1. Here the CDR3 reads CASSTGQYTEAFF. In DNA, the CDR3 is TGTGCCAGTAGTACGGGACAGTACACTGAAGCTTTCTTT.